This is a list of T cell receptor beta chains from one sample in a study of blood T cell repertoires in COVID-19. TCRdb's table, derived via immunoSEQ multiplex PCR, lists solely in-frame clones and lacks some. The table has around 250,000 clones, approximately 87% seen once. The sequenced sample was peripheral blood. Receptors were obtained from a man in his 60s with acute or convalescent COVID-19. CDR3s include the opening cysteine and the closing phenylalanine or tryptophan. The D gene is left open where the match is weak. Only part of the rows carry a size: once, few, many, or a class if the clone is expanded.

V: TRBV9
D: TRBD2
J: TRBJ2-7
size: -
CDR3: CASSSGLAGYEQYF
DNA: TGTGCCAGCAGCTCGGGACTAGCGGGCTACGAGCAGTACTTC

V: TRBV3-1/TRBV3-2
D: TRBD1
J: TRBJ1-6
size: -
CDR3: CASSFAGTGDQSPLHF
DNA: TGTGCCAGCAGCTTTGCCGGGACAGGGGACCAATCACCCCTCCACTTT

V: TRBV29-1
D: TRBD2
J: TRBJ2-1
size: once
CDR3: CSAMGQLAGRTYNEQFF
DNA: TGCAGCGCGATGGGGCAACTAGCGGGAAGGACCTACAATGAGCAGTTCTTC

V: TRBV4-2
D: TRBD2
J: TRBJ2-7
size: -
CDR3: CASSQDRVAGEQYF
DNA: TGTGCCAGCAGCCAAGATCGGGTAGCGGGAGAGCAGTACTTC

V: TRBV6-4
D: -
J: TRBJ2-1
size: -
CDR3: CASSAERSYNEQFF
DNA: TGTGCCAGCAGTGCGGAGCGATCCTACAATGAGCAGTTCTTC

V: TRBV28
D: -
J: TRBJ1-2
size: -
CDR3: CASSSVSNYGYTF
DNA: TGTGCCAGCAGCTCAGTTTCGAACTATGGCTACACCTTC

V: TRBV6-2/TRBV6-3
D: -
J: TRBJ1-5
size: -
CDR3: CASSWQGGQPQHF
DNA: TGTGCCAGCAGTTGGCAGGGCGGACAGCCCCAGCATTTT

V: TRBV29-1
D: -
J: TRBJ2-2
size: -
CDR3: CTSRSGTGELFF
DNA: TGCACCTCGCGTTCGGGGACCGGGGAGCTGTTTTTT

V: TRBV7-3
D: TRBD2
J: TRBJ2-2
size: -
CDR3: CASSIPPGLGNTGELFF
DNA: TGTGCCAGCAGCATCCCCCCGGGACTAGGAAACACCGGGGAGCTGTTTTTT

V: TRBV7-9
D: TRBD1
J: TRBJ2-1
size: -
CDR3: CASSPGGVRDNNEQFF
DNA: TGTGCCAGCAGCCCAGGGGGCGTTAGGGATAACAATGAGCAGTTCTTC

V: TRBV11-3
D: -
J: TRBJ2-7
size: -
CDR3: CASSLSVYEQYF
DNA: TGTGCCAGCAGCTTGTCGGTTTACGAGCAGTACTTC

V: TRBV28
D: TRBD1
J: TRBJ1-6
size: -
CDR3: CASSLSPVGQGASWNSPLHF
DNA: TGTGCCAGCAGTCTCTCACCCGTGGGACAGGGGGCATCATGGAATTCACCCCTCCACTTT

V: TRBV18
D: -
J: TRBJ1-4
size: few
CDR3: CASSRLAANEKLFF
DNA: TGTGCCAGCTCCCGACTGGCAGCTAATGAAAAACTGTTTTTT

V: TRBV4-3
D: -
J: TRBJ2-2
size: -
CDR3: CASSQEFFFGGVANTGELFF
DNA: TGCGCCAGCAGCCAAGAGTTCTTCTTCGGGGGAGTTGCGAACACCGGGGAGCTGTTTTTT

V: TRBV9
D: TRBD2
J: TRBJ2-7
size: -
CDR3: CASSPTSGDTYEQYF
DNA: TGTGCCAGCAGCCCGACTAGCGGGGATACCTACGAGCAGTACTTC

V: TRBV4-1
D: TRBD1
J: TRBJ1-2
size: few
CDR3: CASSQDGGTGVYGYTF
DNA: TGCGCCAGCAGCCAAGACGGGGGGACAGGGGTTTATGGCTACACCTTC

V: TRBV6-5
D: TRBD1
J: TRBJ2-7
size: -
CDR3: CASTRTGGYEQYF
DNA: TGTGCCAGCACCCGGACAGGGGGCTACGAGCAGTACTTC

V: TRBV6-2/TRBV6-3
D: TRBD1
J: TRBJ1-4
size: -
CDR3: CASSYSGQTNEKLFF
DNA: TGTGCCAGCAGTTACTCGGGACAGACTAATGAAAAACTGTTTTTT

V: TRBV7-3
D: TRBD2
J: TRBJ2-1
size: -
CDR3: CASSFGTSGTNEQFF
DNA: TGTGCCAGCAGCTTTGGGACTAGCGGGACCAATGAGCAGTTCTTC

V: TRBV29-1
D: -
J: TRBJ1-3
size: -
CDR3: CSVQTARNTIYF
DNA: TGCAGCGTTCAAACAGCAAGAAACACCATATATTTT

V: TRBV7-8
D: -
J: TRBJ2-7
size: -
CDR3: CASSLGLGGSYEQYF
DNA: TGTGCCAGCAGCTTAGGACTAGGCGGTTCCTACGAGCAGTACTTC

V: TRBV11-3
D: -
J: TRBJ2-1
size: -
CDR3: CASSSGIDYNEQFF
DNA: TGTGCCAGCAGCTCCGGGATTGACTACAATGAGCAGTTCTTC

V: TRBV6-6
D: TRBD2
J: TRBJ2-3
size: few
CDR3: CASSPAGLGPPSSTDTQYF
DNA: TGTGCCAGCAGTCCGGCGGGACTAGGGCCCCCCTCTAGCACAGATACGCAGTATTTT

V: TRBV2
D: -
J: TRBJ1-1
size: once
CDR3: CASSSRTGSGNTEAFF
DNA: TGTGCCAGCAGCTCGAGGACGGGTTCGGGAAACACTGAAGCTTTCTTT

V: TRBV29-1
D: -
J: TRBJ2-7
size: once
CDR3: CSVGQQSYEQYF
DNA: TGCAGCGTCGGACAGCAGAGCTACGAGCAGTACTTC

V: TRBV7-9
D: TRBD1
J: TRBJ2-7
size: once
CDR3: CASSHRDRAPSYEQYF
DNA: TGTGCCAGCAGCCACAGGGACAGGGCCCCCTCCTACGAGCAGTACTTC

V: TRBV5-1
D: TRBD2
J: TRBJ2-5
size: -
CDR3: CASLLLAGGQETQYF
DNA: TGCGCCAGCCTTCTCCTAGCGGGAGGCCAAGAGACCCAGTACTTC

V: TRBV2
D: -
J: TRBJ1-1
size: -
CDR3: CASSFTQGFDAFF
DNA: TGTGCCAGCAGTTTTACCCAGGGATTTGACGCTTTCTTT

V: TRBV9
D: -
J: TRBJ1-6
size: -
CDR3: CASSTQEGGANNSPLHF
DNA: TGTGCCAGCAGCACACAAGAAGGGGGGGCGAATAATTCACCCCTCCACTTT

V: TRBV19
D: TRBD1
J: TRBJ1-5
size: -
CDR3: CASSIGGQGAFWPQHF
DNA: TGTGCCAGTAGTATAGGGGGACAGGGGGCCTTCTGGCCCCAGCATTTT

V: TRBV12-3/TRBV12-4
D: -
J: TRBJ1-2
size: -
CDR3: CASSLGLLGYTF
DNA: TGTGCCAGCAGTCTTGGGCTCCTAGGCTACACCTTC

V: TRBV11-3
D: -
J: TRBJ1-4
size: once
CDR3: CASSLDRVKLFF
DNA: TGTGCCAGCAGCTTAGACAGGGTGAAACTGTTTTTT

V: TRBV24-1
D: -
J: TRBJ2-5
size: -
CDR3: CATSAGAPETQYF
DNA: TGTGCCACCAGTGCTGGAGCCCCTGAGACCCAGTACTTC

V: TRBV10-2
D: -
J: TRBJ1-1
size: -
CDR3: CASSESRSAAFF
DNA: TGCGCCAGCAGTGAGTCGAGGTCAGCCGCTTTCTTT

V: TRBV19
D: TRBD1
J: TRBJ2-1
size: -
CDR3: CASTNSIRGQTYNEQFF
DNA: TGTGCCAGTACCAACTCTATCAGGGGGCAGACCTACAATGAGCAGTTCTTC

V: TRBV27
D: -
J: TRBJ1-5
size: -
CDR3: CASGRGGNQPQHF
DNA: TGTGCCAGCGGGCGGGGGGGCAATCAGCCCCAGCATTTT

V: TRBV10-3
D: -
J: TRBJ1-1
size: -
CDR3: CAVRQATNTEAFF
DNA: TGTGCCGTTAGACAGGCGACGAACACTGAAGCTTTCTTT

V: TRBV19
D: TRBD1
J: TRBJ1-5
size: -
CDR3: CASTPDRESNQPQHF
DNA: TGTGCCAGTACTCCGGACAGGGAAAGCAATCAGCCCCAGCATTTT

V: TRBV18
D: -
J: TRBJ1-5
size: -
CDR3: CASSPGGGNQPQHF
DNA: TGTGCCAGCTCACCGGGAGGGGGCAATCAGCCCCAGCATTTT

V: TRBV18
D: TRBD1
J: TRBJ1-4
size: -
CDR3: CASSPDRGPTNEKLFF
DNA: TGTGCCAGCTCACCGGACAGGGGGCCTACTAATGAAAAACTGTTTTTT

V: TRBV6-4
D: -
J: TRBJ1-2
size: -
CDR3: CASSRDSQGRYGYTF
DNA: TGTGCCAGCAGTCGCGACTCGCAGGGCCGCTATGGCTACACCTTC

V: TRBV9
D: -
J: TRBJ2-1
size: -
CDR3: CASSAGRPSYNEQFF
DNA: TGTGCCAGCAGCGCAGGGAGGCCCTCCTACAATGAGCAGTTCTTC

V: TRBV11-3
D: -
J: TRBJ2-7
size: -
CDR3: CASSPAAGVYEQYF
DNA: TGTGCCAGCAGCCCCGCGGCCGGAGTCTACGAGCAGTACTTC

V: TRBV3-1/TRBV3-2
D: -
J: TRBJ2-3
size: -
CDR3: CASALKDTQYF
DNA: TGTGCCAGTGCACTAAAGGATACGCAGTATTTT

V: TRBV6-6
D: -
J: TRBJ1-2
size: -
CDR3: CASSPTGGSYGYTF
DNA: TGTGCCAGCAGTCCGACCGGGGGGTCGTATGGCTACACCTTC

V: TRBV2
D: TRBD1
J: TRBJ1-6
size: -
CDR3: CASSERQGNSPLHF
DNA: TGTGCCAGCAGTGAGCGACAGGGGAATTCACCCCTCCACTTT

V: TRBV9
D: -
J: TRBJ2-7
size: -
CDR3: CASSPGLPGYEQYF
DNA: TGTGCCAGCTCCCCGGGACTGCCAGGGTACGAGCAGTACTTC